Following are 4 T cell receptor beta chains from one sample sequenced in a study of blood T cell repertoires in COVID-19. The data were produced by immunoSEQ multiplex PCR, yet TCRdb's version contains in-frame clones alone and is incomplete. The sample shows approximately 100,000 clones, around 80% of them seen only once. The source material was peripheral blood. The receptor set was obtained from a man aged 65 to 79 with acute or convalescent COVID-19.

This clone came up a few times. Other DNA sequences in this specimen translate into the identical CDR3. The chain uses TRBV4-1 and TRBJ1-1, with 9 bases lining up with TRBD1. CDR3 length: 16 residues. Germline CDR1 MGHRA, CDR2 YSYEKL. V trimming: 2 bases; J trimming: 0 bases; junction bases outside the gene matches: 4. The CDR3 DNA reads as TGCGCCAGCAGCCAACCCGACAGGGGGTTGAACACTGAAGCTTTCTTT. It codes for CASSQPDRGLNTEAFF.

This chain joins TRBV6-5 and TRBJ1-2; a weak D match, TRBD1 (6 bases). The CDR3 sequence is 16 residues long. Trimming removed 4 bases from V and 0 bases from J, with 15 bases in between. The germline CDR1 and CDR2 sequences are MNHEY and SVGAGI. The CDR3 loop is CASSSPRTDSNYGYTF. CDR3 nucleotides: TGTGCCAGCAGTTCCCCAAGGACAGATTCTAACTATGGCTACACCTTC.

This clone was seen a few times. This chain links TRBV9 with TRBJ1-1, with TRBD1 matching over 9 bases. Germline CDR1 reads SGDLS; CDR2 reads YYNGEE. This CDR3 is 17 amino acids long. V shed 0 bases, J shed 2 bases, and the junction held 8 bases outside the gene matches. The CDR3 nucleotides read TGTGCCAGCAGCGTAGTGGGAGGGACAGGGCGCAACACTGAAGCTTTCTTT. Residues: CASSVVGGTGRNTEAFF.

The V call is TRBV12-3 or TRBV12-4, the J call TRBJ2-7; D not resolved. The ends were cut back, 6 bases at V and 6 bases at J, with 12 bases in the middle. This CDR3 has 12 residues. The CDR3 DNA follows: TGTGCCAGCAGCCTAAGTACCTCCGAGCAGTACTTC. Translation: CASSLSTSEQYF.